This T cell receptor (beta chain) was obtained from a study of tumor-infiltrating lymphocytes in primary liver carcinoma. In regard to this clonotype: Its antigen is not known. A much larger clone lies one base from this, so it may be a read error.

The CDR3 covers 14 residues. Germline loops: CDR1 SEHNR, CDR2 FQNEAQ (reference sequence). Study-wide points: A fraction of only about 7-25% of top clones appeared in all five tumor regions.

TCR beta cDNA was reverse-transcribed from approximately 0.45 ug of total RNA. The reaction used a constant-region primer and ProtoScript II reverse transcriptase. What produced the TCR beta libraries was three nested multiplex PCR rounds using slightly modified ARM-PCR. The opening two PCR rounds, nine to eleven cycles each, paired TRBV1-TRBV30 forward primers with a C-beta reverse primer. TCRdb recomputed calls from the multiplex PCR reads with MiXCR, one row per CDR3 protein. The data show about 20,000 distinct CDR3 sequences, approximately 79% seen once. Both RNA and DNA were isolated together from about 19-30 mg of bulk tissue that had not been sorted.

The chain employs TRBV7-9 and TRBJ2-5; D gene unclear. The specimen sequenced was liver tumor tissue from sampling region 1. Subset described: tumor region T1, superior pole. The receptor was derived from a middle-aged man with primary liver carcinoma and hepatitis B virus infection. This CDR3 reads CVSNSFGPPETQYF. CDR3 nucleotides: TGTGTCAGCAACTCTTTCGGTCCCCCGGAGACCCAGTACTTC.